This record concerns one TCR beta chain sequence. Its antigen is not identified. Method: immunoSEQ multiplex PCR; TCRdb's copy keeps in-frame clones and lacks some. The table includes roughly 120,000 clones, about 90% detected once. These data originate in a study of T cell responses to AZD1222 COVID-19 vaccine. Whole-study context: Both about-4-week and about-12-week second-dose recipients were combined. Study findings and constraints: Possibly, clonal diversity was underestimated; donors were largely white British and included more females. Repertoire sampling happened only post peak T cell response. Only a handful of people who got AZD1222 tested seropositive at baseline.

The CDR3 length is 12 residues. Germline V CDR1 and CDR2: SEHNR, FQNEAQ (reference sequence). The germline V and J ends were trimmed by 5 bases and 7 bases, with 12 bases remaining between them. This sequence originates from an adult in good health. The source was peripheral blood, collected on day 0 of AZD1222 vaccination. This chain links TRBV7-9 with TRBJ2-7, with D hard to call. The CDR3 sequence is CASSRQLREQYF. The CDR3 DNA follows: TGTGCCAGCAGCCGTCAACTTAGGGAGCAGTACTTC.